This TCR beta chain stems from a study of T cell responses to AZD1222 COVID-19 vaccine. Sequencing used immunoSEQ multiplex PCR; TCRdb keeps in-frame clones, though not all of them. Among around 100,000 clones listed, about 86% were seen once. With 2 bases removed from V and 0 bases from J, the gap between germline ends came to 7 bases. Germline lookup yields CDR1 SGHTA and CDR2 FQGNSA. The CDR3 is 14 residues long. The source was peripheral blood, collected on day 0 of AZD1222 vaccination. This chain links TRBV7-2 with TRBJ1-1; unclear D gene. This clonotype was obtained from an adult in good health. CDR3 sequence reads: CASSLRHMNTEAFF. The CDR3, as DNA: TGTGCCAGCAGCTTAAGGCATATGAACACTGAAGCTTTCTTT.